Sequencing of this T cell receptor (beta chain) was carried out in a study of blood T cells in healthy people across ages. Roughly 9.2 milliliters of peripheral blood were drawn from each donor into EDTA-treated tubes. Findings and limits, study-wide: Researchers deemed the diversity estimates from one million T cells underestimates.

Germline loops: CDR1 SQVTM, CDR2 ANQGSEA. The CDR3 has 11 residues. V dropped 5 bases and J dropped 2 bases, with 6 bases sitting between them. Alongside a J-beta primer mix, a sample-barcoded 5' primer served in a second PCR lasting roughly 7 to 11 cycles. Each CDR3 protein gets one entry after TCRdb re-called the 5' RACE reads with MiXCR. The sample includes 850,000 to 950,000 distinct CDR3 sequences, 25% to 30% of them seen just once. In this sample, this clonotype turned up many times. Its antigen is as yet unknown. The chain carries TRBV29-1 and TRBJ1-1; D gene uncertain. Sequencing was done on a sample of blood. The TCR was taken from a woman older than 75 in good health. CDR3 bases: TGCAGCGTTATGGGAAACACTGAAGCTTTCTTT. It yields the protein CSVMGNTEAFF.